This TCR beta chain was recovered during a study of CD8 T cells in ankylosing spondylitis. MiXCR, run by TCRdb on the 5' RACE reads, gives a single entry per CDR3 protein. The data show fewer than 200,000 distinct CDR3 sequences, with approximately 18% seen just once and more than 3.5% held by the top ten. There are many counts of this clonotype. This CDR3 spans 15 amino acids. V was cut by 7 bases and J by 0 bases, with 13 bases left in between. The V gene's germline CDR1 is SEHNR and CDR2 FQNEAQ (reference sequence). The chain is built from TRBV7-9 and TRBJ2-1; the D gene is possibly TRBD2 (5 bases). The source is a male donor aged 10 to 35 with ankylosing spondylitis or in good health (not recorded which). The sequencing sample was made of blood, either unsorted or a sorted T cell fraction (not recorded which). The CDR3 spells CASTRGSPSYNEQFF. In DNA, the CDR3 is TGTGCCAGCACTCGAGGGAGCCCCTCCTACAATGAGCAGTTCTTC.